This T cell receptor beta chain is drawn from a study of T cells in Graves' hyperthyroidism and ophthalmopathy. Study-wide results and limits: A 13 V-J signature model discriminated ophthalmopathy versus stable hyperthyroidism. With a median lead of around 6.7 months before onset, the model predicted ophthalmopathy.

Turning to this clonotype: Its antigen is currently unknown.

From 10 ml of fresh peripheral blood, PBMCs were isolated. Looked up from germline, CDR1 is LGHDT and CDR2 is YNNKEL (reference sequence). This CDR3 contains 16 residues. The ends were cut back, 4 bases at V and 0 bases at J, with 10 bases in the middle. From RNA transcripts, TCR beta CDR3 regions were amplified. The HTBI primer set served for first-round RT-PCR of the TCR CDR3. TCRdb ran MiXCR on the multiplex PCR reads and lists one entry per CDR3 protein. The sample carries approximately 570,000 distinct CDR3 sequences, 20% recorded once. The sample was blood. V is TRBV3-1 and J is TRBJ2-6; no definite D call. The sequence was collected from a man aged 35-49 years with Graves' ophthalmopathy. The CDR3 nucleotides read TGTGCCAGCAGCCCCCCTGTAGTCTCTGGGGCCAACGTCCTGACTTTC. Amino acid sequence: CASSPPVVSGANVLTF.